This T cell receptor (beta chain) appears in the sequencing data of a study of T cells in Graves' hyperthyroidism and ophthalmopathy. TCR beta CDR3 region amplification was performed from RNA transcripts. With the HTBI primer set, the TCR CDR3 went through a first round of RT-PCR. TCRdb re-called the multiplex PCR reads through MiXCR, storing one row per CDR3 protein. The table records more than 300,000 distinct CDR3 sequences, 15% to 20% of them present only once. Germline CDR1 and CDR2: SEHNR and FQNEAQ (reference sequence). The CDR3 consists of 14 residues. Trimming at V came to 5 bases and at J to 5 bases, leaving 4 bases not matched to a gene.

J is TRBJ1-4 and V is TRBV7-9; TRBD1 matches 8 bases. The TCR sequence derives from a woman aged 25 to 39 with Graves' hyperthyroidism that later progressed to Graves' ophthalmopathy. Sequences were obtained from blood. Here the CDR3 reads CASSQGQANEKLFF. The CDR3 region has the DNA TGTGCCAGCAGCCAGGGACAGGCCAATGAAAAACTGTTTTTT.